A selection of T cell receptor beta chains follows, all from one sample in a study of identical twins. MiXCR, applied by TCRdb to the 5' RACE reads, yields one record per CDR3 protein. This table has around 960,000 distinct CDR3 sequences, approximately 13% appearing once. These records were also assigned to another study, of yellow fever vaccine responses in identical twins.

The sample taken for sequencing was PBMCs. These receptors came from a young woman in good health. The CDR3 runs from the conserved cysteine through the conserved F or W. The order of the fields is J gene, D gene, clone size, V gene, CDR3 DNA, CDR3 protein. A D gene is named only where the DNA matches it firmly. Size is omitted from some rows. Given values are once, few, many or a class for expanded clones.

>TRBJ2-3|NA|few|TRBV5-1
TGCGCCAGCAGTTTGATCGCGACTGGAACCACAGATACGCAGTATTTT
CASSLIATGTTDTQYF
>TRBJ2-2|NA|NA|TRBV5-1
TGCGCCAGCAGCTTGCGAGTTGAGCGAGCCGGGGAGCTGTTTTTT
CASSLRVERAGELFF
>TRBJ1-3|TRBD1|few|TRBV28
TGTGCCAGCAGGACAGGGGCTACCTCTGGAAACACCATATATTTT
CASRTGATSGNTIYF
>TRBJ1-1|NA|few|TRBV29-1
TGCAGCGTTGAAGGGCGGGACGAGGAAGCTTTCTTT
CSVEGRDEEAFF
>TRBJ1-1|NA|few|TRBV6-1
TGTGCCAGCAGTCCTCAGGACGGAACTGAAGCTTTCTTT
CASSPQDGTEAFF
>TRBJ2-3|NA|NA|TRBV18
TGTGCCAGCTCACCACTGACAGGAGGGACAGATACGCAGTATTTT
CASSPLTGGTDTQYF
>TRBJ1-5|TRBD1|few|TRBV7-8
TGTGCCAGCAGCTTAGACAGGGGGTTTAATCAGCCCCAGCATTTT
CASSLDRGFNQPQHF
>TRBJ1-4|NA|few|TRBV2
TGTGCCAGCAGCCCGGGAACGAGGAATGAAAAACTGTTTTTT
CASSPGTRNEKLFF
>TRBJ2-2|NA|few|TRBV18
TGTGCCAGCTCACCGCCGACAGTAACGAACACCGGGGAGCTGTTTTTT
CASSPPTVTNTGELFF
>TRBJ2-5|NA|few|TRBV5-1
TGCGCCAGCAGCTTGTCCGGGGATGGTAACCAAGAGACCCAGTACTTC
CASSLSGDGNQETQYF
>TRBJ2-5|TRBD2|NA|TRBV10-3
TGTGCCATCAGTGCTCTGGTTTGGGGAGCGGGAGAATTCCAAGAGACCCAGTACTTC
CAISALVWGAGEFQETQYF
>TRBJ1-2|NA|few|TRBV20-1
TGCAGTGAGCAGACAGTCTCGTGGGGCTACACCTTC
CSEQTVSWGYTF
>TRBJ2-1|TRBD2|NA|TRBV4-1
TGCGCCAGCAGCCAAAGGCTAGCGGGAGACGATGAGCAGTTCTTC
CASSQRLAGDDEQFF
>TRBJ2-1|TRBD1|few|TRBV5-1
TGCGCCAGCAGCTTGGGGGACAGATATGAGCAGTTCTTC
CASSLGDRYEQFF